A single sample gave rise to the 18 T cell receptor beta chains below, sequenced in a study of graft-versus-host responses after intestinal transplantation. Libraries were prepared by immunoSEQ multiplex PCR; TCRdb keeps only in-frame clonotypes and omits some of them. The sample consists of about 10,000 clones, nearly 95% of them appearing once. The specimen comprised PBMCs, sampled 40 to 45 days after intestinal transplantation. These receptors originate from a human patient who received an intestinal transplant, so some T cells may come from the graft donor.

The chain couples TRBV6-5 to TRBJ1-1; TRBD1 aligns across 7 bases. Germline V gene lookup returns CDR1 MNHEY and CDR2 SVGAGI. The CDR3 has 13 residues. Trimming took 6 bases from V and 4 from J; bases not matched to a gene: 5. The CDR3 region has the DNA TGTGCCAGCAGGCAAGGGGGCATCACTGAAGCTTTCTTT. Translating it yields CASRQGGITEAFF.

This chain links TRBV21-1 with TRBJ1-2; the table's TRBD1 call for D was not verified on the DNA. TRBV21-1 is labeled a pseudogene. CDR3 length: 19 amino acids. CDR3 in amino acids: CASSKAHSDRSPVNYGYTF. Here the CDR3 DNA reads TGTGCCAGCAGCAAAGCGCATTCGGACAGGTCCCCAGTTAACTATGGCTACACCTTC.

This chain connects TRBV9 to TRBJ2-7; 7 bases agree with TRBD1. This CDR3 has 16 amino acids. Germline V gives CDR1 SGDLS, CDR2 YYNGEE. The V and J ends lost 1 base and 2 bases, in that order; junction bases with no gene match: 9. In nucleotides, the CDR3 is TGTGCCAGCAGCGTAACCGCCGGGACAGTCCCCTACGAGCAGTACTTC. Residues: CASSVTAGTVPYEQYF.

This sequence joins TRBV7-2 and TRBJ2-5, with D unclear. V lost 1 base to trimming and J lost 5 bases, with 11 bases between them. Germline values: CDR1 SGHTA, CDR2 FQGNSA. The CDR3 spans 14 residues. In DNA, the CDR3 is TGTGCCAGCAGCTTAGGTCCGGGCTTGGAGACCCAGTACTTC. It specifies CASSLGPGLETQYF.

The genes are TRBV2 and TRBJ1-1; no reliable D call. The germline gives CDR1 SNHLY, CDR2 FYNNEI. This CDR3 has 12 amino acids. The V end lost 8 bases, the J end lost 1 base, and 8 bases lay between the germline ends. The CDR3 is CASPGGNTEAFF. CDR3 in DNA: TGTGCCAGCCCTGGCGGGAACACTGAAGCTTTCTTT.

The V and J genes are TRBV2 and TRBJ1-5; D remains unclear. V lost 2 bases, J lost 0 bases, and 8 bases lay in between. Germline V lookup: CDR1 SNHLY, CDR2 FYNNEI. This CDR3 has 15 amino acids. In nucleotides, the CDR3 is TGTGCCAGCAGTGAATGGTTTAGTAGCAATCAGCCCCAGCATTTT. It translates to CASSEWFSSNQPQHF.

This chain joins TRBV6-1 and TRBJ2-1, with D possibly matching TRBD2 (6 bases). The CDR3 totals 14 residues. From germline, CDR1 is MNHNS and CDR2 SASEGT. Trimming removed 10 bases from V and 1 base from J, with 14 bases in between. The DNA for the CDR3 is TGTGCCACCGGGGGAATGGGGTCCTACAATGAGCAGTTCTTC. It specifies CATGGMGSYNEQFF.

V gene TRBV15 combines with J gene TRBJ2-1, with TRBD2 matching over 12 bases. Germline CDR1 reads LNHNV; CDR2 reads YYDKDF (reference sequence). V lost 0 bases to trimming and J lost 7 bases; unmatched junction nucleotides: 7. The CDR3 loop spans 17 amino acids. DNA for the CDR3: TGTGCCACCAGCAGAGAACCTAGCGGGGGGGCTTTTAATGAGCAGTTCTTC. Translating gives CATSREPSGGAFNEQFF. Full variable domain (outside the CDR3, taken from reference TRBV15 and TRBJ2-1): DAMVIQNPRYQVTQFGKPVTLSCSQTLNHNVMYWYQQKSSQAPKLLFHYYDKDFNNEADTPDNFQSRRPNTSFCFLDIRSPGLGDTAMYLCATSREPSGGAFNEQFFGPGTRLTVL.

The chain links TRBV10-3 to TRBJ2-4, with D unclear. Trimming removed 2 bases from V and 5 bases from J, with 7 bases in between. The CDR3 has 13 amino acids. From germline, CDR1 is ENHRY and CDR2 SYGVKD. This CDR3 is CAISESPQNIQYF. The CDR3 DNA is TGTGCCATCAGTGAGAGTCCTCAAAACATTCAGTACTTC.

The V call is TRBV6-1, the J call TRBJ1-2, with 9 bases that match TRBD1. The germline gives CDR1 MNHNS, CDR2 SASEGT. This CDR3 has 15 amino acids. The ends lost 6 bases at V and 8 bases at J; junction bases unmatched: 13. The CDR3 reads CASSANSGQGGGYTF. The CDR3 DNA reads as TGTGCCAGCAGCGCCAACTCGGGACAGGGAGGGGGCTACACCTTC.

The rearrangement links TRBV7-9 to TRBJ1-3; maybe TRBD1 (6 bases). The ends were cut back, 2 bases at V and 4 bases at J, with 21 bases in the middle. The CDR3 loop spans 18 amino acids. Germline loops: CDR1 SEHNR, CDR2 FQNEAQ (reference sequence). In DNA, the CDR3 is TGTGCCAGCAGCTTAATGCGTTGGGAACAGGGTAAAGGAAACACCATATATTTT. It codes for CASSLMRWEQGKGNTIYF.

This chain uses TRBV27 with TRBJ2-7, with 8 bases fitting TRBD2. V shed 5 bases and J 6 bases; nucleotides not matched to a gene: 9. Germline V CDR1 and CDR2: MNHEY, SMNVEV (reference sequence). This CDR3 spans 14 amino acids. The CDR3 protein is CASSPGGGSAEQYF. The DNA for the CDR3 is TGTGCCAGCAGTCCCGGGGGGGGCAGCGCCGAGCAGTACTTC.

V gene TRBV5-4 combines with J gene TRBJ2-5, with 10 bases matching TRBD2. The germline V gene encodes CDR1 SGHNT and CDR2 YYREEE (reference sequence). Unmatched junction bases numbered 13, after V lost 4 bases and J lost 1 base. CDR3 size: 18 residues. CDR3 in amino acids: CASSGGGSGGAGQETQYF. CDR3 nucleotide sequence: TGTGCCAGCAGCGGTGGTGGGAGCGGGGGGGCCGGCCAAGAGACCCAGTACTTC.

The chain uses TRBV2 and TRBJ2-1, with TRBD1 identical over 8 bases. CDR1 is SNHLY and CDR2 is FYNNEI in the germline V gene. V shed 7 bases, J shed 8 bases, and the junction held 7 bases outside the gene matches. The CDR3 extends over 13 amino acids. Here the CDR3 reads CASTRPGGHEQFF. CDR3 DNA: TGTGCCAGCACCCGACCAGGGGGCCATGAGCAGTTCTTC.

This sequence joins TRBV11-2 and TRBJ2-5; D gene uncertain. The J call may be wrong; the DNA end is better matched by TRBJ2-7. Germline V gene lookup returns CDR1 SGHAT and CDR2 FQNNGV. The CDR3 loop spans 12 amino acids. This CDR3 reads CASSFGAYEQYF. CDR3 DNA: TGTGCCAGCAGCTTTGGGGCCTACGAGCAGTACTTC.

V gene TRBV6-6 combines with J gene TRBJ1-1; 7 nucleotides align to TRBD1. This CDR3 is 16 amino acids long. V trimming: 0 bases; J trimming: 10 bases; junction bases outside the gene matches: 14. Germline V gene data show CDR1 as MNHNY and CDR2 as SVGAGI (reference sequence). CDR3 region: CASSYSPHSPPGGAFF. As DNA, the CDR3 is TGTGCCAGCAGTTACTCCCCTCACTCCCCTCCAGGGGGAGCTTTCTTT.

This clone appeared a few times. The gene calls are TRBV5-1 and TRBJ1-4; D is possibly TRBD1 (6 bases). There are 15 residues in the CDR3. The V and J ends lost 4 bases and 5 bases respectively, with 15 bases between them. Per the germline V gene, CDR1 is SGHRS and CDR2 is YFSETQ. The CDR3 nucleotides are TGCGCCAGCAGCAGCTCAGGGGAGGGAAATGAAAAACTGTTTTTT. This codes for CASSSSGEGNEKLFF.

The chain has TRBV6-1 and TRBJ2-3; D unresolved. This CDR3 has 16 amino acids. V was cut by 2 bases and J by 2 bases, with 14 bases left in between. CDR1 and CDR2 from the germline V gene are MNHNS and SASEGT. The DNA for the CDR3 is TGTGCCAGCAGTGAACCCCACATGGATCCCACAGATACGCAGTATTTT. Its translation: CASSEPHMDPTDTQYF.